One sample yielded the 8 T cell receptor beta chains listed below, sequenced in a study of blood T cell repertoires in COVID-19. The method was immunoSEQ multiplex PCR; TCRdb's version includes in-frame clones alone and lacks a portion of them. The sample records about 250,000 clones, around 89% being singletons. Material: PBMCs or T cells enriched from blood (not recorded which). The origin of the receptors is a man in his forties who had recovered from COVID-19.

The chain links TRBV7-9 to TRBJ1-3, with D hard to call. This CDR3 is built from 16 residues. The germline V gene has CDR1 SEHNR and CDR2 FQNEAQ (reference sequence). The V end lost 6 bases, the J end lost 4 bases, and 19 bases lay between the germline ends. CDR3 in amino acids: CASRSTIVTQGNTIYF. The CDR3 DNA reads TGTGCCAGCAGGTCCACGATTGTGACACAAGGAAACACCATATATTTT.

The CDR3 is CASSPEKREAYYEQYF. The DNA of the CDR3 is TGTGCCAGCAGCCCAGAAAAGCGGGAGGCCTACTACGAGCAGTACTTC. This chain uses TRBV9 with TRBJ2-7, with TRBD2 matching 9 bases. V shed 4 bases, J shed 3 bases, and the junction held 11 bases outside the gene matches. This CDR3 contains 16 residues. Germline V lookup: CDR1 SGDLS, CDR2 YYNGEE.

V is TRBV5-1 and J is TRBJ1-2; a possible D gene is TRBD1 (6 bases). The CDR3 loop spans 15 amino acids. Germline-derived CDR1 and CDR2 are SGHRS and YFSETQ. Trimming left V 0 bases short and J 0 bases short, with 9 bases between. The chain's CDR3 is CASSLVQGANYGYTF. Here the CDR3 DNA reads TGCGCCAGCAGCTTGGTACAGGGTGCTAACTATGGCTACACCTTC.

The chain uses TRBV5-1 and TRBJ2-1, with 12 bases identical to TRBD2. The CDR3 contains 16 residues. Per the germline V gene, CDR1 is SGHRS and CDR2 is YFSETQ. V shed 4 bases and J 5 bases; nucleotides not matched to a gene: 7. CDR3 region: CASSVTSGGHNNEQFF. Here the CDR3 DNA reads TGCGCCAGCAGCGTGACTAGCGGGGGCCATAACAATGAGCAGTTCTTC.

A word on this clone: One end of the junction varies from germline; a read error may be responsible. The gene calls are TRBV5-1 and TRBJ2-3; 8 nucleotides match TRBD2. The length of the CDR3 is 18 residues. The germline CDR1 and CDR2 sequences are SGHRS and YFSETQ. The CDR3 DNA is TGCGCCCGCAGCTTTCCGCGGGGCCCGGGGGGGGCCACAGATACGCAGTATTTT. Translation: CARSFPRGPGGATDTQYF.

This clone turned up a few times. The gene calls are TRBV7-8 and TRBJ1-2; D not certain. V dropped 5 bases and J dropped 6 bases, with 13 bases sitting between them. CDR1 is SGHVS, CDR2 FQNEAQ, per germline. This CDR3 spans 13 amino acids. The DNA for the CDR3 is TGTGCCAGCAGCCGACTCGCCGGGGATGGCTACACCTTC. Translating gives CASSRLAGDGYTF.

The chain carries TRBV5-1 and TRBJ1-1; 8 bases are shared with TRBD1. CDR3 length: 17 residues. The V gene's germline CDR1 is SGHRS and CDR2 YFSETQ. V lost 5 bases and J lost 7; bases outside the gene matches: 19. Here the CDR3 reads CASSYPGQGARDGEAFF. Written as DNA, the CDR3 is TGCGCCAGCAGTTACCCCGGGCAGGGGGCGAGGGATGGTGAAGCTTTCTTT.

For the CDR3, the DNA is TGTGCCAGGCCGACAGGGGGTGAAGCTTTCTTT. It specifies CARPTGGEAFF. The rearrangement joins TRBV2 to TRBJ1-1, with 9 positions matching TRBD1. V lost 9 bases and J lost 7; bases outside the gene matches: 3. This CDR3 has 11 amino acids. From germline, CDR1 is SNHLY and CDR2 FYNNEI.